These T cell receptor beta chains were read from a single sample in a study of T cells in Graves' hyperthyroidism and ophthalmopathy. TCRdb re-analysed the multiplex PCR reads in MiXCR, keeping a single row per CDR3 protein. The table has more than 550,000 distinct CDR3 sequences, roughly 17% seen once. The sample taken for sequencing was blood. The receptors here all came from a man aged 45-65 years with Graves' hyperthyroidism. Both conserved end residues are part of each CDR3. The order of the fields is J gene, clone size, D gene, V gene, CDR3 protein, CDR3 DNA. A D gene is named only where the DNA matches it firmly. A clone size is listed for some rows: how often the clone was seen (once, few, many), or a class if it is expanded.

j_gene: TRBJ1-4
abundance: many
d_gene: TRBD1
v_gene: TRBV7-2
CDR3aa: CASSRSKDRGTTNEKLFF
CDR3nt: TGTGCCAGCAGCCGCTCAAAGGACAGGGGAACAACTAATGAAAAACTGTTTTTT

j_gene: TRBJ2-7
abundance: many
d_gene: NA
v_gene: TRBV7-2
CDR3aa: CASSPFRGPYEQYF
CDR3nt: TGTGCCAGCAGCCCGTTCCGGGGACCCTACGAGCAGTACTTC

j_gene: TRBJ2-2
abundance: NA
d_gene: TRBD2
v_gene: TRBV6-4
CDR3aa: CASSDSGRAPGELFF
CDR3nt: TGTGCCAGCAGTGACAGCGGGAGGGCCCCCGGGGAGCTGTTTTTT

j_gene: TRBJ2-1
abundance: many
d_gene: TRBD2
v_gene: TRBV7-3
CDR3aa: CASSPMGGSSYNEQFF
CDR3nt: TGTGCCAGCAGCCCGATGGGCGGGAGCAGCTACAATGAGCAGTTCTTC

j_gene: TRBJ2-1
abundance: NA
d_gene: TRBD1
v_gene: TRBV4-3
CDR3aa: CASSQGSRTGRNEQFF
CDR3nt: TGCGCCAGCAGCCAGGGCTCCCGGACAGGGAGAAATGAGCAGTTCTTC

j_gene: TRBJ2-7
abundance: NA
d_gene: TRBD1
v_gene: TRBV5-1
CDR3aa: CASSPIGTGNYEQYF
CDR3nt: TGCGCCAGCAGCCCTATTGGGACAGGCAACTACGAGCAGTACTTC

j_gene: TRBJ1-4
abundance: many
d_gene: NA
v_gene: TRBV12-3/TRBV12-4
CDR3aa: CASSVGSLSEKLFF
CDR3nt: TGTGCCAGCAGTGTGGGGTCTTTGAGTGAAAAACTGTTTTTT

j_gene: TRBJ2-5
abundance: many
d_gene: NA
v_gene: TRBV27
CDR3aa: CASSQTGLETQYF
CDR3nt: TGTGCCAGCAGCCAAACAGGGCTGGAGACCCAGTACTTC

j_gene: TRBJ1-5
abundance: NA
d_gene: NA
v_gene: TRBV20-1
CDR3aa: CSARVAAHQPQHF
CDR3nt: TGCAGTGCTAGAGTGGCGGCTCATCAGCCCCAGCATTTT

j_gene: TRBJ2-1
abundance: NA
d_gene: NA
v_gene: TRBV6-2/TRBV6-3
CDR3aa: CASSTGGPYNEQFF
CDR3nt: TGTGCCAGCAGTACCGGGGGACCCTACAATGAGCAGTTCTTC

j_gene: TRBJ1-2
abundance: NA
d_gene: NA
v_gene: TRBV7-9
CDR3aa: CASSLVGRGPPLDYGYTF
CDR3nt: TGTGCCAGCAGCTTAGTTGGCCGGGGGCCCCCGCTAGACTATGGCTACACCTTC

j_gene: TRBJ1-3
abundance: many
d_gene: NA
v_gene: TRBV28
CDR3aa: CASSSPYSGLGNTIYF
CDR3nt: TGTGCCAGCAGTTCCCCTTACTCAGGGTTGGGAAACACCATATATTTT

j_gene: TRBJ2-7
abundance: many
d_gene: NA
v_gene: TRBV9
CDR3aa: CASSPGLVRVKDEQYF
CDR3nt: TGTGCCAGCAGCCCCGGGTTAGTCAGGGTGAAGGACGAGCAGTACTTC

j_gene: TRBJ1-2
abundance: many
d_gene: NA
v_gene: TRBV12-3/TRBV12-4
CDR3aa: CASSFRQRQDYGYTF
CDR3nt: TGTGCCAGCAGTTTCCGCCAGCGTCAGGACTATGGCTACACCTTC

j_gene: TRBJ1-2
abundance: many
d_gene: NA
v_gene: TRBV28
CDR3aa: CASSPGAGSNYDYTF
CDR3nt: TGTGCCAGCAGTCCCGGGGCGGGTTCTAACTATGACTACACCTTC

j_gene: TRBJ2-1
abundance: many
d_gene: NA
v_gene: TRBV7-3
CDR3aa: CASSFAGTGNEQFF
CDR3nt: TGTGCCAGCAGCTTCGCGGGAACAGGCAATGAGCAGTTCTTC

j_gene: TRBJ2-7
abundance: many
d_gene: NA
v_gene: TRBV3-1
CDR3aa: CASSPLLSYEQYF
CDR3nt: TGTGCCAGCAGCCCTCTTCTGTCCTACGAGCAGTACTTC

j_gene: TRBJ1-5
abundance: few
d_gene: TRBD1
v_gene: TRBV25-1
CDR3aa: CASSVHRQGGQPQHF
CDR3nt: TGTGCCAGCAGTGTCCATCGACAGGGTGGTCAGCCCCAGCATTTT

j_gene: TRBJ1-2
abundance: many
d_gene: NA
v_gene: TRBV28
CDR3aa: CASRAQGRLYGYTF
CDR3nt: TGTGCCAGCAGAGCACAGGGAAGGCTCTATGGCTACACCTTC

j_gene: TRBJ2-7
abundance: few
d_gene: NA
v_gene: TRBV20-1
CDR3aa: CSARGGLHSYEQYF
CDR3nt: TGCAGTGCTAGGGGGGGGCTGCATAGCTACGAGCAGTACTTC

j_gene: TRBJ2-5
abundance: many
d_gene: NA
v_gene: TRBV6-5
CDR3aa: CASSYWADSQETQYF
CDR3nt: TGTGCCAGCAGTTACTGGGCAGACTCCCAAGAGACCCAGTACTTC

j_gene: TRBJ2-7
abundance: NA
d_gene: NA
v_gene: TRBV20-1
CDR3aa: CSASASPVSYEQYF
CDR3nt: TGCAGTGCTAGTGCCTCGCCGGTCTCCTACGAGCAGTACTTC

j_gene: TRBJ1-1
abundance: many
d_gene: TRBD1
v_gene: TRBV19
CDR3aa: CASSILDRGYTEAFF
CDR3nt: TGTGCCAGTAGTATCCTCGACAGGGGGTACACTGAAGCTTTCTTT

j_gene: TRBJ2-1
abundance: many
d_gene: NA
v_gene: TRBV7-2
CDR3aa: CASSLRSVASSYNEQFF
CDR3nt: TGTGCCAGCAGCTTAAGATCTGTGGCGAGCTCCTACAATGAGCAGTTCTTC

j_gene: TRBJ2-3
abundance: NA
d_gene: TRBD2
v_gene: TRBV3-1
CDR3aa: CASNPLAGEGDTQYF
CDR3nt: TGTGCCAGCAACCCACTAGCGGGAGAAGGAGATACGCAGTATTTT

j_gene: TRBJ2-3
abundance: many
d_gene: NA
v_gene: TRBV20-1
CDR3aa: CSARDSGNPTDTQYF
CDR3nt: TGCAGTGCTAGAGACTCTGGTAATCCCACAGATACGCAGTATTTT

j_gene: TRBJ2-7
abundance: NA
d_gene: NA
v_gene: TRBV28
CDR3aa: CASSLEAAEQYF
CDR3nt: TGTGCCAGCAGTTTAGAGGCTGCAGAGCAGTACTTC

j_gene: TRBJ2-7
abundance: NA
d_gene: NA
v_gene: TRBV5-1
CDR3aa: CASSLGGDMSEQYF
CDR3nt: TGCGCCAGCAGCTTAGGGGGGGATATGAGCGAGCAGTACTTC

j_gene: TRBJ2-1
abundance: few
d_gene: TRBD2
v_gene: TRBV10-2
CDR3aa: CASSESAGGSGDEQFF
CDR3nt: TGCGCCAGCAGTGAGTCGGCGGGAGGATCAGGCGATGAGCAGTTCTTC

j_gene: TRBJ2-6
abundance: few
d_gene: NA
v_gene: TRBV2
CDR3aa: CASRITGTGANVLTF
CDR3nt: TGTGCCAGCAGGATAACAGGAACTGGGGCCAACGTCCTGACTTTC

j_gene: TRBJ1-1
abundance: NA
d_gene: NA
v_gene: TRBV20-1
CDR3aa: CSARDSISGEAFF
CDR3nt: TGCAGTGCTCGTGACAGCATTTCCGGGGAAGCTTTCTTT

j_gene: TRBJ2-3
abundance: NA
d_gene: NA
v_gene: TRBV5-1
CDR3aa: CASSPDPYGSASTDTQYF
CDR3nt: TGCGCCAGCAGCCCGGACCCCTACGGGTCTGCTAGCACAGATACGCAGTATTTT

j_gene: TRBJ2-2
abundance: many
d_gene: TRBD2
v_gene: TRBV11-2
CDR3aa: CASSPLRLALTGELFF
CDR3nt: TGTGCCAGCAGCCCGCTTAGACTAGCGCTCACCGGGGAGCTGTTTTTT

j_gene: TRBJ2-7
abundance: NA
d_gene: TRBD1
v_gene: TRBV20-1
CDR3aa: CSARGQGQGVSYEQYF
CDR3nt: TGCAGTGCTAGAGGGCAGGGACAGGGGGTCTCCTACGAGCAGTACTTC

j_gene: TRBJ2-1
abundance: NA
d_gene: NA
v_gene: TRBV3-1
CDR3aa: CASSHVRGDEQFF
CDR3nt: TGTGCCAGCAGCCATGTTCGCGGGGATGAGCAGTTCTTC

j_gene: TRBJ2-5
abundance: NA
d_gene: TRBD2
v_gene: TRBV27
CDR3aa: CASTGLAGGETQYF
CDR3nt: TGTGCCAGCACGGGACTAGCGGGAGGAGAGACCCAGTACTTC

j_gene: TRBJ1-2
abundance: few
d_gene: NA
v_gene: TRBV28
CDR3aa: CASSSGFNYGCTF
CDR3nt: TGTGCCAGCAGTTCCGGATTTAACTATGGCTGCACCTTC

j_gene: TRBJ2-7
abundance: many
d_gene: TRBD1
v_gene: TRBV11-2
CDR3aa: CASSLLPGQATYEQYF
CDR3nt: TGTGCCAGCAGCTTACTACCGGGACAGGCAACCTACGAGCAGTACTTC

j_gene: TRBJ2-7
abundance: many
d_gene: NA
v_gene: TRBV6-6
CDR3aa: CASSYSTAGLNAEQYF
CDR3nt: TGTGCCAGCAGTTACTCGACGGCAGGACTAAATGCTGAGCAGTACTTC

j_gene: TRBJ2-1
abundance: many
d_gene: TRBD2
v_gene: TRBV7-9
CDR3aa: CASSDTTSGAKTSYNEQFF
CDR3nt: TGTGCCAGCAGCGATACCACTAGCGGGGCCAAAACCTCCTACAATGAGCAGTTCTTC

j_gene: TRBJ2-6
abundance: NA
d_gene: TRBD1
v_gene: TRBV20-1
CDR3aa: CSARGTGHESGANVLTF
CDR3nt: TGCAGTGCTAGAGGGACAGGGCATGAATCTGGGGCCAACGTCCTGACTTTC

j_gene: TRBJ2-2
abundance: few
d_gene: TRBD1
v_gene: TRBV19
CDR3aa: CASNRQGWNTGELFF
CDR3nt: TGTGCCAGTAATCGACAGGGGTGGAACACCGGGGAGCTGTTTTTT

j_gene: TRBJ2-7
abundance: NA
d_gene: TRBD2
v_gene: TRBV6-1
CDR3aa: CASSGGLAGAHYEQYF
CDR3nt: TGTGCCAGCAGTGGAGGGCTAGCGGGAGCTCACTACGAGCAGTACTTC

j_gene: TRBJ2-1
abundance: many
d_gene: TRBD2
v_gene: TRBV27
CDR3aa: CASTSTSGRPRPGNEQFF
CDR3nt: TGTGCCAGCACCTCGACTAGCGGGAGGCCCAGGCCTGGAAATGAGCAGTTCTTC

j_gene: TRBJ2-1
abundance: many
d_gene: TRBD1
v_gene: TRBV13
CDR3aa: CASSQGQGVSQFF
CDR3nt: TGTGCCAGCAGCCAAGGACAGGGGGTGTCTCAGTTCTTC

j_gene: TRBJ2-5
abundance: few
d_gene: TRBD2
v_gene: TRBV20-1
CDR3aa: CSAEGRLAGTQETQYF
CDR3nt: TGCAGTGCTGAGGGAAGGCTAGCGGGAACCCAAGAGACCCAGTACTTC

j_gene: TRBJ2-4
abundance: few
d_gene: NA
v_gene: TRBV5-1
CDR3aa: CASSLDRAKNIQYF
CDR3nt: TGCGCCAGCAGCTTGGACAGGGCGAAAAACATTCAGTACTTC

j_gene: TRBJ2-2
abundance: NA
d_gene: TRBD1
v_gene: TRBV7-2
CDR3aa: CASSLSTGFLTGELFF
CDR3nt: TGTGCCAGCAGCCTATCGACAGGGTTTTTGACCGGGGAGCTGTTTTTT

j_gene: TRBJ2-1
abundance: NA
d_gene: TRBD2
v_gene: TRBV6-5
CDR3aa: CASSYSPGLEDNEQFF
CDR3nt: TGTGCCAGCAGTTACTCTCCGGGACTAGAGGATAATGAGCAGTTCTTC

j_gene: TRBJ1-2
abundance: many
d_gene: NA
v_gene: TRBV27
CDR3aa: CASSLRVVGYGYTF
CDR3nt: TGTGCCAGCAGTTTAAGGGTTGTAGGCTATGGCTACACCTTC